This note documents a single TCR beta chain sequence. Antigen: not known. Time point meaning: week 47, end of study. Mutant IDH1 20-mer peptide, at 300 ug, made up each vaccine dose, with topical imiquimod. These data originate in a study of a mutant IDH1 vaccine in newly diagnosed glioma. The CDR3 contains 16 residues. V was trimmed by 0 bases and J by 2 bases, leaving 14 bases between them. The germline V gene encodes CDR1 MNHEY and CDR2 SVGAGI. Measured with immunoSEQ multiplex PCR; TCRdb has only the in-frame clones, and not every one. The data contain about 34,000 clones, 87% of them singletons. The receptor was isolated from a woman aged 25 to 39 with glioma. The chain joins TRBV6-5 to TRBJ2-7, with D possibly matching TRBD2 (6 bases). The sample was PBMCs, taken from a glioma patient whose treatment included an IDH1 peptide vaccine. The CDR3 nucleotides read TGTGCCAGCAGTTACTCGCGCCGGACTACACCCTACGAGCAGTACTTC. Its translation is CASSYSRRTTPYEQYF.